This paragraph reports one T cell receptor beta chain. Participants' own reports of clinical history determined their cohort assignment. Germline loops: CDR1 MNHNY, CDR2 SVGAGI (reference sequence). The CDR3 has 14 amino acids. V was shortened by 3 bases and J by 4 bases, with 7 bases between the two germline ends. This entry belongs to a study of blood T cell repertoires in COVID-19. Study information: Samples came from the United States, Italy and Spain, spanning acute and convalescent COVID-19.

Original analysis: It was from reference gene primer amplification that nucleated cell counts were estimated. Generated by immunoSEQ multiplex PCR, the TCRdb table keeps only in-frame clones and is missing some. V and J calls plus clone size are reproduced from that table; the DNA served to infer D and trimming. The sample yields approximately 470,000 clones, approximately 86% seen once. Input material: PBMCs or T cells enriched from blood (not recorded which). The chain joins TRBV6-6 to TRBJ1-6, with D unclear. This receptor was identified in a woman aged 18 to 35 who had recovered from COVID-19. The CDR3 DNA is TGTGCCAGCAGTTATGCGGGGTATAATTCACCCCTCCACTTT. Amino acid sequence: CASSYAGYNSPLHF.